A single sample is the source of the 20 T cell receptor beta chains below, sequenced in a study of OX40 agonist ivuxolimab in advanced cancers. Libraries were built with the immunoSEQ multiplex PCR assay. TCRdb carries this immuneACCESS record with in-frame sequences only. Its versions omit some clonotypes, under half of them owing to an unresolved V gene in the studies checked, with the rest unexplained. The sample table holds roughly 53,000 clones, of which 84% were seen once. The ten largest clones capture about an eighth of the sample. Sequences were derived from CD4+ or CD8+ T cells sorted from blood, sampled in a trial of the OX40 agonist ivuxolimab. Every receptor here comes from an adult with an advanced solid tumor such as melanoma, head and neck, liver or kidney cancer.

The J gene is TRBJ2-7, the V gene TRBV27; D unclear. Trimming took 3 bases from V and 0 from J, leaving 9 bases between them. The germline V gene has CDR1 MNHEY and CDR2 SMNVEV (reference sequence). CDR3 size: 14 residues. The CDR3 spells CASSLDATSYEQYF. DNA for the CDR3: TGTGCCAGCAGTTTGGACGCAACCTCCTACGAGCAGTACTTC.

This chain joins TRBV30 and TRBJ2-3, with TRBD2 identical over 7 bases. The germline V gene encodes CDR1 GTSNPN and CDR2 SVGIG (reference sequence). CDR3 length: 16 amino acids. The V segment lost 0 bases and the J segment 1 base; nucleotides outside the gene matches: 7. CDR3 residues: CAWSVGWTRGTDTQYF. DNA for the CDR3: TGTGCCTGGAGTGTAGGATGGACTAGGGGCACAGATACGCAGTATTTT.

This chain links TRBV11-2 with TRBJ2-3; D is unresolved. Germline V gene lookup returns CDR1 SGHAT and CDR2 FQNNGV. This CDR3 spans 13 amino acids. V was clipped by 1 base and J by 7 bases, with 9 bases between them. CDR3: CASSLAAINTQYF. CDR3 sequence (DNA): TGTGCCAGCAGCTTAGCGGCGATAAATACGCAGTATTTT.

The rearrangement uses TRBV7-9 and TRBJ2-3; 8 positions match TRBD2. The J segment lost 5 bases and the V segment lost 3 bases, leaving 7 bases of the junction unmatched. The CDR3 length is 15 residues. In germline, CDR1 is SEHNR, CDR2 FQNEAQ (reference sequence). CDR3 region: CASSFQAGEGDTQYF. The CDR3 DNA sequence: TGTGCCAGCAGCTTCCAAGCGGGAGAGGGAGATACGCAGTATTTT.

The chain carries TRBV28 and TRBJ2-2, with no clear D. Trimming left V 2 bases short and J 0 bases short, with 7 bases between. Germline V lookup: CDR1 MDHEN, CDR2 SYDVKM. This CDR3 contains 15 residues. Here the CDR3 DNA reads TGTGCCAGCAGTTTACACGGATCGAACACCGGGGAGCTGTTTTTT. Its translation is CASSLHGSNTGELFF.

This clone was detected only once. V gene TRBV18 combines with J gene TRBJ1-1; D is undetermined. The CDR3 length is 16 residues. V was pared by 0 bases and J by 3 bases, with 14 bases between. Germline loops: CDR1 KGHSH, CDR2 LQKENI. CDR3 DNA sequence: TGTGCCAGCTCACCACCGGTACGGGTGGGAGACACTGAAGCTTTCTTT. Protein product: CASSPPVRVGDTEAFF.

The chain joins TRBV2 to TRBJ2-3, with TRBD2 as a possible D gene (6 bases). With 6 bases removed from V and 5 bases from J, the gap between germline ends came to 15 bases. CDR1 is SNHLY, CDR2 FYNNEI, per germline. The CDR3 loop spans 14 amino acids. The CDR3 loop reads CASRVLGGGDTQYF. The CDR3 bases are TGTGCCAGCAGGGTATTGGGGGGTGGAGATACGCAGTATTTT.

This chain's CDR3 is CASKPGRLTTNEKLFF. The CDR3, as DNA: TGTGCCAGTAAACCGGGACGGCTAACAACTAATGAAAAACTGTTTTTT. V and J are TRBV19 and TRBJ1-4, with D maybe TRBD1 (5 bases). The CDR3 has 16 amino acids. The germline V gene encodes CDR1 LNHDA and CDR2 SQIVND (reference sequence). V dropped 7 bases and J dropped 0 bases, with 15 bases sitting between them.

The V gene is TRBV29-1, the J gene TRBJ2-1, with D perhaps TRBD1 or TRBD2 (7 bases each). Germline V gene sequence: CDR1 SQVTM, CDR2 ANQGSEA. The CDR3 length is 15 residues. V was cut by 6 bases and J by 7 bases, with 22 bases left in between. CDR3: CSVPPAGGVGNEQFF. CDR3 DNA: TGCAGCGTCCCCCCGGCAGGGGGGGTCGGAAATGAGCAGTTCTTC.

V gene TRBV28 combines with J gene TRBJ2-7, with 8 bases fitting TRBD1. V dropped 5 bases and J dropped 9; count of bases not matched to a gene: 15. Germline CDR1 and CDR2: MDHEN and SYDVKM. The CDR3 has 15 amino acids. CDR3 nucleotide sequence: TGTGCCAGCAGTGCCTGGACAGGGTTGGGTCGGCGGCAGTACTTC. As protein: CASSAWTGLGRRQYF.

V and J are TRBV28 and TRBJ2-3, with TRBD2 matching over 9 bases. CDR3 length: 16 amino acids. CDR1 and CDR2 (germline): MDHEN, SYDVKM. Losses at the gene ends were 6 bases for V and 5 bases for J; bases not matched to a gene: 12. CDR3 region: CASRSIAGVGEDTQYF. The DNA for the CDR3 is TGTGCCAGCAGAAGTATAGCGGGAGTAGGGGAAGATACGCAGTATTTT.

This clone was detected only a few times. This sequence joins TRBV7-8 and TRBJ1-2, with TRBD1 matching over 7 bases. This CDR3 region has 13 residues. V shed 5 bases and J 7 bases; nucleotides not matched to a gene: 7. Germline CDR1 reads SGHVS; CDR2 reads FQNEAQ. The CDR3, as DNA: TGTGCCAGCAGCCCCGGACAGGCCACTGGCTACACCTTC. Amino acid sequence: CASSPGQATGYTF.

V gene TRBV7-7 combines with J gene TRBJ2-2; D is tentatively TRBD1 or TRBD2 (6 bases each). The germline gives CDR1 SSHAT, CDR2 FNYEAQ (reference sequence). The length of the CDR3 is 15 residues. V was trimmed by 4 bases and J by 7 bases, leaving 16 bases between them. CDR3 nucleotides: TGTGCCAGCAGCTCCTTGGGCAGGGGAGGCGGGGAGCTGTTTTTT. Its translation: CASSSLGRGGGELFF. The full variable domain, with the rest looked up from reference TRBV7-7 and TRBJ2-2, is GAGVSQSPRYKVTKRGQDVTLRCDPISSHATLYWYQQALGQGPEFLTYFNYEAQPDKSGLPSDRFSAERPEGSISTLTIQRTEQRDSAMYRCASSSLGRGGGELFFGEGSRLTVL.

The chain combines TRBV6-6 with TRBJ1-2; possible D gene TRBD1, 5 bases. Deletions cut 6 bases from V and 7 bases from J, with 18 bases between. Germline values: CDR1 MNHNY, CDR2 SVGAGI (reference sequence). The CDR3 totals 14 residues. The CDR3, as DNA: TGTGCCAGCAGGCGGGACTCGGCCATGGCTGGCTACACCTTC. This encodes CASRRDSAMAGYTF.

For the CDR3, the DNA is TGTGCCAGCAGTGAACGTCATTCCACCGGGGAGCTGTTTTTT. Translation gives CASSERHSTGELFF. The genes are TRBV2 and TRBJ2-2; D call uncertain. This CDR3 contains 14 residues. CDR1 is SNHLY, CDR2 FYNNEI, per germline. With 2 bases removed from V and 4 bases from J, the gap between germline ends came to 8 bases.

The J gene is TRBJ2-2, the V gene TRBV4-1; 12 nucleotides line up with TRBD2. Germline CDR1 and CDR2: MGHRA and YSYEKL. The CDR3 consists of 17 residues. J was trimmed by 5 bases and V by 3 bases; bases with no gene match: 7. The CDR3 region is CASSHRLAGVGTGELFF. DNA for the CDR3: TGCGCCAGCAGCCATAGACTAGCGGGAGTGGGGACCGGGGAGCTGTTTTTT.

J is TRBJ2-1 and V is TRBV11-3, with D unclear. The germline V gene has CDR1 SGHNT and CDR2 YENEEA. Deletions cut 4 bases from V and 6 bases from J, with 13 bases between. This CDR3 has 14 amino acids. This CDR3 reads CASSSGPDVNEQFF. The CDR3 DNA sequence: TGTGCCAGCAGCTCAGGACCAGACGTCAATGAGCAGTTCTTC.

The chain has TRBV5-4 and TRBJ1-6; tentative D call: TRBD1 (6 bases). Germline V gives CDR1 SGHNT, CDR2 YYREEE (reference sequence). The V and J ends lost 4 bases and 6 bases respectively, with 17 bases between them. The CDR3 consists of 16 residues. The DNA of the CDR3 is TGTGCCAGCAGCCCCGGGGGCGGGACCCCTAATTCACCCCTCCACTTT. Translation: CASSPGGGTPNSPLHF.

CDR3 protein: CASSLGVAGDHNEQFF. CDR3 in DNA: TGTGCCAGCAGCCTCGGGGTAGCGGGAGACCACAATGAGCAGTTCTTC. The V call is TRBV7-8, the J call TRBJ2-1; TRBD2 aligns across 9 bases. V dropped 5 bases and J dropped 5; count of bases not matched to a gene: 10. Germline V gene data show CDR1 as SGHVS and CDR2 as FQNEAQ. CDR3 length equals 16 residues.

The gene calls are TRBV4-1 and TRBJ2-6; 9 bases are shared with TRBD1. The V segment lost 4 bases and the J segment 0 bases; nucleotides outside the gene matches: 10. CDR1 and CDR2 from the germline V gene are MGHRA and YSYEKL. The CDR3 length is 19 residues. CDR3 DNA sequence: TGCGCCAGCAGCCCCTCAAGGACAGGGGCCAACTCTGGGGCCAACGTCCTGACTTTC. This sequence encodes CASSPSRTGANSGANVLTF.